A selection of T cell receptor beta chains follows, all from one sample in a study of blood T cell repertoires in COVID-19. Sequencing was performed with immunoSEQ multiplex PCR; in TCRdb, only in-frame clones are kept and a portion is missing. The top ten clones hold about 0.7% of a sample with more than 250,000 clones, approximately 85% of them seen once. Material: peripheral blood. The receptors come from a human donor in a cohort sampled during active COVID-19. The CDR3 runs from the conserved cysteine through the conserved F or W. A D gene is named only where the DNA matches it firmly. Rows may omit the clone size; those that give it use once, few, many or a size class.

D | J | V | size | length | DNA | CDR3
. | TRBJ1-1 | TRBV4-1 | . | 13 | TGCGCCAGCAGCCAAGAAGGGGTAGTGAAAGCTTTCTTT | CASSQEGVVKAFF
. | TRBJ2-7 | TRBV28 | once | 15 | TGTGCCAGCTCACGGGACTCACCGAGCTCCTACGAGCAGTACTTC | CASSRDSPSSYEQYF
TRBD2 | TRBJ2-7 | TRBV6-2/TRBV6-3 | . | 15 | TGTGCCAGCAGTTACCTAGCGGCGCCAACCTACGAGCAGTACTTC | CASSYLAAPTYEQYF
. | TRBJ2-7 | TRBV6-5 | once | 15 | TGTGCCAGCAGTTATTCGGGGGGCTGGAATTACGAGCAGTACTTC | CASSYSGGWNYEQYF
. | TRBJ2-7 | TRBV5-6 | . | 14 | TGTGCCAGCAGCGCAGCCGGGACACTGGACGAGCAGTACTTC | CASSAAGTLDEQYF
. | TRBJ1-1 | TRBV5-1 | . | 16 | TGCGCCAGCAGCTTGGAAGGCACCGGGACTTACACTGAAGCTTTCTTT | CASSLEGTGTYTEAFF
. | TRBJ2-1 | TRBV28 | . | 16 | TGTGCCAGCAGTTCCACCCGACAGGCGATGAGAAATGAGCAGTTCTTC | CASSSTRQAMRNEQFF
TRBD1 | TRBJ1-4 | TRBV5-1 | few | 17 | TGCGCCAGCAGCTTTCTCCTACAGGGGGGCACTAATGAAAAACTGTTTTTT | CASSFLLQGGTNEKLFF
TRBD1 | TRBJ1-1 | TRBV7-8 | . | 16 | TGTGCCAGCAGCTCGAGCGGACAGGGGACGGGCACTGAAGCTTTCTTT | CASSSSGQGTGTEAFF
TRBD2 | TRBJ2-7 | TRBV5-4 | . | 17 | TGTGCCAGCAGCTTGGCCTGGGGAGGGGCGACACTTTACGAGCAGTACTTC | CASSLAWGGATLYEQYF
. | TRBJ1-1 | TRBV18 | . | 14 | TGTGCCAGCTCACCAAGACACCAGAACACTGAAGCTTTCTTT | CASSPRHQNTEAFF
TRBD2 | TRBJ2-1 | TRBV10-3 | . | 16 | TGTGCCATCAGTGAGTCAGGAGCGGGAGGCTACAATGAGCAGTTCTTC | CAISESGAGGYNEQFF
TRBD1 | TRBJ1-2 | TRBV19 | . | 13 | TGTGCCAGTAGATCCCCAGGGGGCTATGGCTACACCTTC | CASRSPGGYGYTF
. | TRBJ1-2 | TRBV4-1 | . | 15 | TGCGCCAGCAGCCCCGCGGGGGGGGCCAACTATGGCTACACCTTC | CASSPAGGANYGYTF
TRBD1 | TRBJ1-4 | TRBV5-1 | . | 18 | TGCGCCAGCAGCTTATCCGAACAGGGGAACCAAGATAATGAAAAACTGTTTTTT | CASSLSEQGNQDNEKLFF
. | TRBJ2-2 | TRBV5-6 | few | 16 | TGTGCCAGCAGCTTGGCCCAGTATCAGTTCACCGGGGAGCTGTTTTTT | CASSLAQYQFTGELFF
. | TRBJ2-7 | TRBV28 | . | 17 | TGTGCCAGCAGTCCACCTTTTGAGAGATTCTACTTCTACGAGCAGTACTTC | CASSPPFERFYFYEQYF
. | TRBJ2-5 | TRBV5-4 | . | 12 | TGTGCCAGCAGCTTGGACCGGGAGACCCAGTACTTC | CASSLDRETQYF
TRBD1 | TRBJ2-7 | TRBV28 | . | 14 | TGTGCCAGCAGCGTGACAGGGCCCATCGACGAGCAGTACTTC | CASSVTGPIDEQYF
. | TRBJ1-2 | TRBV2 | . | 15 | TGTGCCAGCAGGGGGGGGCGACAGGCTAACTATGGCTACACCTTC | CASRGGRQANYGYTF
TRBD1 | TRBJ1-2 | TRBV4-1 | . | 14 | TGCGCCAGCAGCCAAGAGGGAAGGGGGCATGGCTACACCTTC | CASSQEGRGHGYTF
TRBD1 | TRBJ2-7 | TRBV7-2 | . | 16 | TGTGCCAGCAGCCTTAAAGGACAGGCTAGCTCCTACGAGCAGTACTTC | CASSLKGQASSYEQYF
TRBD1 | TRBJ1-4 | TRBV9 | . | 16 | TGTGCCAGCAGCCCAGGCGCCACAGGGGGGAATGAAAAACTGTTTTTT | CASSPGATGGNEKLFF
. | TRBJ1-3 | TRBV9 | . | 15 | TGTGCCAGCAGCGAGGATCGACAGGTTGGAAACACCATATATTTT | CASSEDRQVGNTIYF
. | TRBJ1-5 | TRBV9 | . | 19 | TGTGCCAGCAGCGTACCGAGGGTCAGGGGCCCGGGAAGCAATCAGCCCCAGCATTTT | CASSVPRVRGPGSNQPQHF
TRBD2 | TRBJ2-1 | TRBV27 | . | 14 | TGTGCCAGCAGTCTACTAGCGACCTACAATGAGCAGTTCTTC | CASSLLATYNEQFF
. | TRBJ2-7 | TRBV27 | once | 14 | TGTGCCAGCAGTGATGACAGAGATTCCTACGAGCAGTACTTC | CASSDDRDSYEQYF
. | TRBJ1-1 | TRBV6-5 | . | 14 | TGTGCCAGCAGTTACGGGGAGGTAGGCACTGAAGCTTTCTTT | CASSYGEVGTEAFF
TRBD1 | TRBJ1-1 | TRBV5-5 | . | 20 | TGTGCCAGCAGCTCGAGAAAATTAATCGGGACAGGTAAAATGAACACTGAAGCTTTCTTT | CASSSRKLIGTGKMNTEAFF
TRBD1 | TRBJ1-1 | TRBV19 | . | 15 | TGTGCCAGTAGTATAGCTGGACAGGGGAAGCCTGAAGCTTTCTTT | CASSIAGQGKPEAFF
. | TRBJ2-7 | TRBV13 | . | 12 | TGTGCCAGCAGCTTTCTATCCTACGAGCAGTACTTC | CASSFLSYEQYF
. | TRBJ1-1 | TRBV16 | . | 12 | TGTGCCAGCAGCCACCGCGGGACTGAAGCTTTCTTT | CASSHRGTEAFF
TRBD2 | TRBJ2-3 | TRBV5-6 | . | 17 | TGTGCCAGCAGCTTGGTCCCTACTAGCGGGGGGGCAGATACGCAGTATTTT | CASSLVPTSGGADTQYF
. | TRBJ2-7 | TRBV5-4 | . | 14 | TGTGCCAGCAGCTTGGGGGCAGGCCCTGGAGAGCAGTACTTC | CASSLGAGPGEQYF
. | TRBJ1-5 | TRBV30 | . | 16 | TGTGCCTGGAGTAGGGTCGGAGGGGTAAGCAATCAGCCCCAGCATTTT | CAWSRVGGVSNQPQHF
. | TRBJ2-7 | TRBV10-1 | . | 13 | TGCGCCAGCTCCATGGGGCCCGTGGGCGAGCAGTACTTC | CASSMGPVGEQYF
. | TRBJ2-7 | TRBV7-2 | . | 13 | TGTGCCAGCAGCTTAGAGGGTACAGGCGAGCAGTACTTC | CASSLEGTGEQYF
. | TRBJ1-1 | TRBV7-8 | . | 16 | TGTGCCAGCAGCCCTTACGCAGGGGTTCAAGGCACTGAAGCTTTCTTT | CASSPYAGVQGTEAFF
. | TRBJ2-3 | TRBV3-1/TRBV3-2 | . | 16 | TGTGCCAGCAGCCAAGATATTGGGGGGGCCGTAGATACGCAGTATTTT | CASSQDIGGAVDTQYF
TRBD1 | TRBJ1-5 | TRBV20-1 | . | 15 | TGCAGTGCTAGTCGCGGACAGGGCGGTAATCAGCCCCAGCATTTT | CSASRGQGGNQPQHF
TRBD2 | TRBJ2-3 | TRBV2 | . | 13 | TGTGCCAGCGGAAGCGGGGGGACAGATACGCAGTATTTT | CASGSGGTDTQYF
TRBD2 | TRBJ2-1 | TRBV5-1 | . | 16 | TGCGCCAGCAGCCCAATCCTAGCGGGAGGGAACAATGAGCAGTTCTTC | CASSPILAGGNNEQFF
TRBD2 | TRBJ2-6 | TRBV19 | . | 17 | TGTGCCAGTAGGGGACTAGCGGGGCGCTCTGGGGCCAACGTCCTGACTTTC | CASRGLAGRSGANVLTF
. | TRBJ1-1 | TRBV19 | few | 11 | TGTGCCAGATTGGAGGGAACTGAAGCTTTCTTT | CARLEGTEAFF
TRBD2 | TRBJ2-7 | TRBV3-1/TRBV3-2 | . | 17 | TGTGCCAGCAGCCAATACGGGACTAGCGGGAAGTTCTACGAGCAGTACTTC | CASSQYGTSGKFYEQYF
. | TRBJ2-7 | TRBV19 | . | 14 | TGTGCCAGTAGTATCCCGGGGGTCAGCGACGAGCAGTACTTC | CASSIPGVSDEQYF
TRBD2 | TRBJ2-7 | TRBV9 | . | 15 | TGTGCCAGCAGCGCGGGGACTAGCGGTTTACGAGAGCAGTACTTC | CASSAGTSGLREQYF